This T cell receptor (beta chain) derives from a study of blood T cell repertoires in COVID-19. Assignments of participants to cohorts depended upon their own reported clinical history. Assay: immunoSEQ multiplex PCR; the TCRdb copy retains only in-frame clones and omits some. Among fewer than 250,000 clones listed, about 86% were seen once. The germline V and J ends were trimmed by 4 bases and 6 bases, with 11 bases remaining between them. CDR3 length equals 13 residues. Input material: PBMCs or T cells enriched from blood (not recorded which). The chain joins TRBV5-3 to TRBJ2-1; D remains unclear. TRBV5-3 qualifies as an ORF whose function is uncertain. The sequence derives from a woman between 35 and 50 years old with acute COVID-19. CDR3 in amino acids: CARSPMTGNEQFF. As DNA, the CDR3 is TGTGCCAGAAGCCCCATGACGGGCAATGAGCAGTTCTTC.